Shown below are 7 T cell receptor beta chains from a single sample sequenced in a study of T cells after yellow fever vaccination. Each CDR3 protein is one row after TCRdb ran MiXCR on the 5' RACE reads. The sample lists roughly 30,000 distinct CDR3 sequences; roughly 6.3% were seen once. The sample in question was PBMCs, either bulk or a sorted T-cell subset (CD4+, CD8+, memory, or dextramer-sorted; not recorded which), obtained on the day of the yellow fever booster vaccination. These receptors were collected from a man aged 25 to 45 who received the YFV17D yellow fever vaccine.

This clonotype came up many times. The V and J genes are TRBV7-9 and TRBJ2-5; D is unclear. This CDR3 comprises 16 residues. CDR1 is SEHNR and CDR2 is FQNEAQ in the germline V gene (reference sequence). V was clipped by 0 bases and J by 4 bases, with 15 bases between them. CDR3 in amino acids: CASSLAYSGRPETQYF. CDR3 bases: TGTGCCAGCAGCTTAGCGTACTCGGGCCGCCCAGAGACCCAGTACTTC.

On this clonotype: This may come from a read error, since a much larger clone is one base off. The rearrangement uses TRBV20-1 and TRBJ1-2; D remains unclear. The CDR3 loop spans 15 amino acids. V lost 4 bases, J lost 10 bases, and 25 bases lay in between. The V gene's germline CDR1 is DFQATT and CDR2 SNEGSKA (reference sequence). DNA for the CDR3: TGCAGTGCTATAGACCCATACAGATCTCCCGGTGTCTACACCTTC. Its translation is CSAIDPYRSPGVYTF.

This clonotype occurred many times. The V gene is TRBV19, the J gene TRBJ2-2, with D perhaps matching TRBD2 (6 bases). V gave up 3 bases and J gave up 6 bases, with 17 bases separating them. CDR1 and CDR2 (germline): LNHDA, SQIVND (reference sequence). The CDR3 contains 16 residues. The CDR3 DNA is TGTGCCAGTAGTATGGGATCCGGGAGAGCGGCCGGGGAGCTGTTTTTT. Its protein product is CASSMGSGRAAGELFF.

This clonotype was counted once. CDR3 in amino acids: CAFCSGGPILFEQFF. CDR3 DNA: TGTGCCTTCTGTTCCGGAGGACCTATTTTATTCGAGCAGTTCTTC. This chain uses TRBV3-1 with TRBJ2-1; D perhaps matches TRBD2 (5 bases). The CDR3 is 15 residues long. Germline V lookup: CDR1 LGHDT, CDR2 YNNKEL (reference sequence). The ends were cut back, 11 bases at V and 10 bases at J, with 27 bases in the middle.

This chain links TRBV20-1 with TRBJ1-1; tentative D call: TRBD1 (6 bases). In germline, CDR1 is DFQATT, CDR2 SNEGSKA (reference sequence). This CDR3 has 16 residues. Trimming stripped 1 base from V and 1 base from J, with 16 bases between. The CDR3 region is CSARGPPGHGNTEAFF. CDR3 bases: TGCAGTGCTAGAGGACCTCCGGGACACGGGAACACTGAAGCTTTCTTT.

This clonotype was seen at least ten times. The chain is built from TRBV7-6 and TRBJ1-4; D is possibly TRBD1 (5 bases). V shed 2 bases and J shed 7 bases, with 5 bases lying between them. The germline V gene has CDR1 SGHVS and CDR2 FNYEAQ. The CDR3 is made up of 12 amino acids. The CDR3 region has the DNA TGTGCCAGCAGCTTACAGGGTGAAAAACTGTTTTTT. This sequence encodes CASSLQGEKLFF. The variable domain in full, with the rest retrieved from reference TRBV7-6 and TRBJ1-4, is GAGVSQSPRYKVTKRGQDVALRCDPISGHVSLYWYRQALGQGPEFLTYFNYEAQQDKSGLPNDRFSAERPEGSISTLTIQRTEQRDSAMYRCASSLQGEKLFFGSGTQLSVL.

The chain employs TRBV5-5 and TRBJ2-1; no definite D call. The CDR3 length is 13 residues. The V end lost 6 bases, the J end lost 4 bases, and 11 bases lay between the germline ends. The V gene's germline CDR1 is SGHKS and CDR2 YYEKEE (reference sequence). The CDR3 sequence is CASTRPDYNEQFF. The DNA for the CDR3 is TGTGCCAGCACACGGCCGGATTACAATGAGCAGTTCTTC.